The source of this T cell receptor beta chain is a study of CD8+ T cells in alopecia areata. Study details: It was oral tofacitinib, at 5 to 10 mg twice daily, that treated patients received. Percent affected scalp area, the SALT score, rated treated patients' severity. General study points: Possibly as an HLA-related effect, TCR sharing across patients appeared less clear than in mice.

V dropped 5 bases and J dropped 4 bases, with 17 bases sitting between them. The germline gives CDR1 MNHEY, CDR2 SMNVEV (reference sequence). CDR3 size: 15 residues. Of note for this clone: Its target is unknown.

Sequencing templates came from extracted RNA that was reverse transcribed into cDNA. Assay: immunoSEQ multiplex PCR; the TCRdb copy retains only in-frame clones and omits some. Here the sample spans 200,000 to 250,000 clones, approximately 65% being singletons. Treatment specified: oral pan-JAK inhibitor, 5-10 mg twice daily. The source was CD4+ T cells sorted from blood, collected around week 44, from a patient treated with tofacitinib. The rearrangement joins TRBV27 to TRBJ1-2; D ambiguous. The sequence was collected from a human donor with alopecia areata. For the CDR3, the DNA is TGTGCCAGCAGTATTTCCATGGGTTCGCTCTATGGCTACACCTTC. This gives the protein CASSISMGSLYGYTF.